One sample yielded the 5 T cell receptor beta chains listed below, sequenced in a study of blood T cell repertoires in COVID-19. The method was immunoSEQ multiplex PCR; TCRdb's version includes in-frame clones alone and lacks a portion of them. This table has roughly 250,000 clones, approximately 83% appearing once. Sequencing input: PBMCs or T cells enriched from blood (not recorded which). The receptors here all came from a woman aged 40 to 50 who had been exposed to COVID-19.

The chain carries TRBV9 and TRBJ1-2; a weak D match, TRBD1 (5 bases). Trimming took off 6 bases at V and 7 bases at J, with 19 bases between the two ends. The length of the CDR3 is 14 residues. Germline CDR1 and CDR2: SGDLS and YYNGEE. The CDR3 protein is CASTWGGLESGYTF. Written as DNA, the CDR3 is TGTGCCAGCACCTGGGGGGGGTTGGAGAGTGGCTACACCTTC.

This clone appeared once. This rearrangement joins TRBV5-4 to TRBJ2-5, with TRBD2 matching over 8 bases. Trimming took 1 base from V and 3 from J; bases not matched to a gene: 5. The CDR3 length is 15 residues. Germline V gene lookup returns CDR1 SGHNT and CDR2 YYREEE (reference sequence). This chain's CDR3 is CASSLMGLVEETQYF. The CDR3 DNA is TGTGCCAGCAGCTTGATGGGACTAGTGGAAGAGACCCAGTACTTC.

This clone was seen only once. The V call is TRBV5-1, the J call TRBJ2-5; 7 positions agree with TRBD2. J lost 2 bases, V lost 5 bases, and 3 bases had no gene match. CDR3 length: 13 residues. The germline CDR1 and CDR2 sequences are SGHRS and YFSETQ. The CDR3 reads CASRRGGQETQYF. CDR3 sequence (DNA): TGCGCCAGCAGGAGGGGAGGGCAAGAGACCCAGTACTTC.

J is TRBJ2-1 and V is TRBV3-1 (or the pseudogene TRBV3-2); 14 bases line up with TRBD2. The CDR3 runs to 16 residues. In germline, CDR1 is LGHDT, CDR2 YNNKEL (reference sequence). V gave up 6 bases and J gave up 6 bases; unmatched junction bases: 7. The CDR3 region is CASSPGLAGGGNEQFF. CDR3 bases: TGTGCCAGCAGTCCCGGACTAGCGGGGGGTGGCAATGAGCAGTTCTTC.

The genes are TRBV7-9 and TRBJ1-2, with TRBD1 matching 7 bases. With V trimmed by 5 bases and J by 2 bases, 8 bases remained unmatched. The length of the CDR3 is 15 residues. Germline lookup yields CDR1 SEHNR and CDR2 FQNEAQ (reference sequence). The CDR3 DNA follows: TGTGCCAGCAGCCAAGGGGACAGACGAAACTATGGCTACACCTTC. Translated: CASSQGDRRNYGYTF.